The 10 T cell receptor beta chains listed next were all sequenced from one sample in a study of a mutant IDH1 vaccine in newly diagnosed glioma. Assay: immunoSEQ multiplex PCR; the TCRdb copy retains only in-frame clones and omits some. Of just under 45,000 clones listed, roughly 90% are singletons. Which antigens these TCRs recognize remains unknown. Documented time point: week 23, last vaccination. With topical imiquimod, each dose of the vaccine consisted of 300 ug of mutant IDH1 20-mer peptide. The starting material was PBMCs, obtained from a glioma patient whose treatment included an IDH1 peptide vaccine. Every receptor here comes from a man in his fifties with glioma.

The chain carries TRBV21-1 and TRBJ2-7; TRBD1 is taken as the D call from the table, unchecked against the DNA. TRBV21-1 is a documented pseudogene. The CDR3 consists of 13 residues. The CDR3 spells CASSKGPGYEQYF. CDR3 DNA sequence: TGTGCCAGCAGCAAAGGGCCAGGTTACGAGCAGTACTTC.

The rearrangement joins TRBV2 to TRBJ2-5, with D unresolved. With 1 base removed from V and 5 bases from J, the gap between germline ends came to 2 bases. The CDR3 has 11 amino acids. Per the germline V gene, CDR1 is SNHLY and CDR2 is FYNNEI. The CDR3 DNA reads TGTGCCAGCAGTGAAGAGGAGACCCAGTACTTC. It specifies CASSEEETQYF.

The chain carries TRBV7-2 and TRBJ1-6; D is uncertain. The germline V gene has CDR1 SGHTA and CDR2 FQGNSA. The V end was cut by 5 bases, the J end by 0 bases, with 8 bases between. CDR3 length equals 15 residues. The CDR3, as DNA: TGTGCCAGCAGCCTAGGTAGCTCCTATAATTCACCCCTCCACTTT. It is translated as CASSLGSSYNSPLHF.

The table lists this clone with a few counts. The rearrangement links TRBV7-8 to TRBJ1-1, with unresolved D. V lost 5 bases and J lost 3, with 16 bases in between. The CDR3 has 15 residues. Germline CDR1 and CDR2: SGHVS and FQNEAQ. The CDR3 DNA is TGTGCCAGCAGCCTAGGACGATCGATGGACACTGAAGCTTTCTTT. Amino acids: CASSLGRSMDTEAFF.

The rearrangement links TRBV6-1 to TRBJ1-5, with TRBD1 matching 8 bases. In germline, CDR1 is MNHNS, CDR2 SASEGT. CDR3 length: 15 amino acids. Germline trimming cut 3 bases from V and 2 bases from J; bases unmatched to any gene: 3. The CDR3 spells CASSDRGRGNQPQHF. The CDR3 DNA sequence: TGTGCCAGCAGTGACAGGGGGCGCGGCAATCAGCCCCAGCATTTT.

Turning to this clone: The junction does not match germline at one end; this may be a read error. The chain recombines TRBV2 with TRBJ1-5; no clear D. The CDR3 runs to 15 residues. Germline V gene sequence: CDR1 SNHLY, CDR2 FYNNEI. The CDR3 sequence is CASSEGIGGNQPQHF. CDR3 bases: TGTGCCAGCAGCGAAGGTATCGGTGGCAATCAGCCCCAGCATTTT.

V gene TRBV7-9 combines with J gene TRBJ1-2, with D unclear. Germline V gene lookup returns CDR1 SEHNR and CDR2 FQNEAQ (reference sequence). The CDR3 has 12 amino acids. V was trimmed by 5 bases and J by 7 bases, leaving 11 bases between them. Here the CDR3 DNA reads TGTGCCAGCAGCCCACCGGGGTTTGGCTACACCTTC. This sequence encodes CASSPPGFGYTF.

CDR3 protein: CASSRTGDLDTEAFF. The CDR3 nucleotides are TGCGCCAGCAGCCGGACAGGGGATCTGGACACTGAAGCTTTCTTT. The rearrangement joins TRBV4-3 to TRBJ1-1; 9 bases are shared with TRBD1. The V gene end was trimmed by 4 bases and the J gene end by 3 bases; junction bases not matched to a gene: 6. Per the germline V gene, CDR1 is LGHNA and CDR2 is YSLEER. The CDR3 runs to 15 residues.

V is TRBV7-3 and J is TRBJ2-3, with TRBD2 identical over 7 bases. Germline V gene data show CDR1 as SGHTA and CDR2 as FQGTGA. With V trimmed by 6 bases and J by 3 bases, 0 bases remained unmatched. The CDR3 loop spans 12 amino acids. For the CDR3, the DNA is TGTGCCAGCAGGGGAGGGACAGATACGCAGTATTTT. Protein: CASRGGTDTQYF.

The chain joins TRBV30 to TRBJ2-5; D uncertain. CDR1 and CDR2 (germline): GTSNPN, SVGIG (reference sequence). V was cut by 5 bases and J by 0 bases, with 4 bases left in between. The CDR3 runs to 11 residues. CDR3 protein: CAWGNQETQYF. The CDR3 DNA follows: TGTGCCTGGGGAAACCAAGAGACCCAGTACTTC.